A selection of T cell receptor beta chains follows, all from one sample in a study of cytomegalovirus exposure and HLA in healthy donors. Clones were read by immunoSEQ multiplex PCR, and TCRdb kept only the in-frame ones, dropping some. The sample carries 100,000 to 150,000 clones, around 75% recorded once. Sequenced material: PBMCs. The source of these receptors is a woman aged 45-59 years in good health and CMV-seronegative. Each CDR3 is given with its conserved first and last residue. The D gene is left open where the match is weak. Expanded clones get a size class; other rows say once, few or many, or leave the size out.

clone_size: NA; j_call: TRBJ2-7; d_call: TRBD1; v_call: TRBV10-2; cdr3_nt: TGCGCCAGCAGTGCAGGACAGGCAGATACCTACGAGCAGTACTTC; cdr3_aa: CASSAGQADTYEQYF
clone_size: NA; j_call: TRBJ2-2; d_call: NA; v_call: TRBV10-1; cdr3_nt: TGCGCCAGCAGAGACCACCACAGGGGAGGCGGGGAGCTGTTTTTT; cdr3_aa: CASRDHHRGGGELFF
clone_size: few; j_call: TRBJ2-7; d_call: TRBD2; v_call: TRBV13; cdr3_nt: TGTGCCAGCAGCTTTGGGACTAGCGGGAGTGGCTACGAGCAGTACTTC; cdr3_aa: CASSFGTSGSGYEQYF
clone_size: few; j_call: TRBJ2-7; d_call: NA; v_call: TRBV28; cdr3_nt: TGTGCCAGCAGTTTAGTAAAATACGAGCAGTACTTC; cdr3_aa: CASSLVKYEQYF
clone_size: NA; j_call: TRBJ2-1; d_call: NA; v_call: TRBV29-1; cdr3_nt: TGCAGCGCCCCCGCGCGGCATGAGCAGTTCTTC; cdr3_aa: CSAPARHEQFF
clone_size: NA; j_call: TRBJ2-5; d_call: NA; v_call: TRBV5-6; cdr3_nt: TGTGCCAGCAGCTACTTCCTCTTGACAGAATACCAAGAGACCCAGTACTTC; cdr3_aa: CASSYFLLTEYQETQYF
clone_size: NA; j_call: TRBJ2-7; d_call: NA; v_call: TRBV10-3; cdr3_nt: TGTGCCATCAGTGAGTCGGCCGCGAGGGAGGGACATCACTACGAGCAGTACTTC; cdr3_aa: CAISESAAREGHHYEQYF
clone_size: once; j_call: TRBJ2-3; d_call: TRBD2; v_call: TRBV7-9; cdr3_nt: TGTGCCAGCAGCTTCCTAGCGGGAGGTATGGATACGCAGTATTTT; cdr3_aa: CASSFLAGGMDTQYF
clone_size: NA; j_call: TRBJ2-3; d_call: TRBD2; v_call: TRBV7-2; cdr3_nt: TGTGCCAGCAGCTTAGTACTAGCGGGGCCTCGGCAAGGTACGCAGTATTTT; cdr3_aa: CASSLVLAGPRQGTQYF
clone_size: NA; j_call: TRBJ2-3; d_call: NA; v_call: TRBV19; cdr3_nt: TGTGCCAGTAGTGAGCGGTACACAGATACGCAGTATTTT; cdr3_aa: CASSERYTDTQYF
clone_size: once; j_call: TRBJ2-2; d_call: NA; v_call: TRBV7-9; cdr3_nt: TGTGCCAGCAGACTGACCGGGGAGCTGTTTTTT; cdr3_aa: CASRLTGELFF
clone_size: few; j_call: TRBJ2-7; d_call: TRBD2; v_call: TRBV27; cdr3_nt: TGTGCCAGCAGTTTTAGCGGGATCCATTACGAGCAGTACTTC; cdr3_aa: CASSFSGIHYEQYF
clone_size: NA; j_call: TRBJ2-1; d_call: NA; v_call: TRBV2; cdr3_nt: TGTGCCAGCGAAAGTCAACTCCGGGACTACAATGAGCAGTTCTTC; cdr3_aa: CASESQLRDYNEQFF
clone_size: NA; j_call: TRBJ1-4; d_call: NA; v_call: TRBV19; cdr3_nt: TGTGCCAGTAGTATTTCCTCCTCCGCTGGACAAAGGGGTGAAAAACTGTTTTTT; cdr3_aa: CASSISSSAGQRGEKLFF
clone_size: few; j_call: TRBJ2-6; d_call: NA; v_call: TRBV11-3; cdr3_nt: TGTGCCAGCAGCTTAGGCGGGGCCTCTGGGGCCAACGTCCTGACTTTC; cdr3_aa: CASSLGGASGANVLTF
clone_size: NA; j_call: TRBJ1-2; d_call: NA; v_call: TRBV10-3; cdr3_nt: TGTGCCATCAGTGAGTCCAAGGATCTGACAAACTATGGCTACACCTTC; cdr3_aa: CAISESKDLTNYGYTF
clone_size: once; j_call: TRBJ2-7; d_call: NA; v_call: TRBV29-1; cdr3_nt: TGCAGCGTTGAAGGACAGAAGACCTACGAGCAGTACTTC; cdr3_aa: CSVEGQKTYEQYF
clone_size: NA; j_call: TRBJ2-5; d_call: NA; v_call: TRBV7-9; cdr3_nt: TGTGCCAGCAGCTCTGTTCGGGAGACCCAGTACTTC; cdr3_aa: CASSSVRETQYF
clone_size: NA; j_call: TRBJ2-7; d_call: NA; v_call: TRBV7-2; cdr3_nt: TGTGCCAGCAGCTTAGCGGGGACTTCCTCCTACGAGCAGTACTTC; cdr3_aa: CASSLAGTSSYEQYF
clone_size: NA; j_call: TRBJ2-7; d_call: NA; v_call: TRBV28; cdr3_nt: TGTGCCAGCAGTTTGAACCCGGGCTCCTACGAGCAGTACTTC; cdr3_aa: CASSLNPGSYEQYF
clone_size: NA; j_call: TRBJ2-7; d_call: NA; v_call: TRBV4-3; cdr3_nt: TGCGCCAGCAGCCAAGCTACAGGGATCTTCTACGAGCAGTACTTC; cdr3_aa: CASSQATGIFYEQYF
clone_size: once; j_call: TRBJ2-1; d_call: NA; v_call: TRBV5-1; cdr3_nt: TGCGCCAGCAGCTGGGCTTTTGGGTCATACAATGAGCAGTTCTTC; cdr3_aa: CASSWAFGSYNEQFF
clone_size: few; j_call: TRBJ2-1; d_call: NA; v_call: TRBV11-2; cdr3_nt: TGTGCCAGCAGCTCAAATCTCAGCTCCTACAATGAGCAGTTCTTC; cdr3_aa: CASSSNLSSYNEQFF
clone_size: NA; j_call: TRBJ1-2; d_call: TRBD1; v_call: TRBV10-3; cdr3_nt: TGTGCCATCACCCGGCCACCGGGACAGTCATTTGGCTACACCTTC; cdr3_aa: CAITRPPGQSFGYTF
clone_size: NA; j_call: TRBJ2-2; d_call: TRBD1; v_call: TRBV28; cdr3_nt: TGTGCCAGCCTTGACAGGGACGCCGGGGAGCTGTTTTTT; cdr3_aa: CASLDRDAGELFF
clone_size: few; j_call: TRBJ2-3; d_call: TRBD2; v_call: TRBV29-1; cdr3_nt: TGCAGCGGAGGACTAGCGGCTGACACAGATACGCAGTATTTT; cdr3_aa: CSGGLAADTDTQYF
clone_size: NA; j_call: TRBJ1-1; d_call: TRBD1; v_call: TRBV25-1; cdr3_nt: TGTGCCAGCAGTGCCCTCAAACAGGGGGTTGCTGAAGCTTTCTTT; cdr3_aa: CASSALKQGVAEAFF
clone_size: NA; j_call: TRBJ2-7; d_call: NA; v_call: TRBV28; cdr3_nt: TGTGCCAGCAGGGCCAGCGGATCCTACGAGCAGTACTTC; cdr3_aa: CASRASGSYEQYF
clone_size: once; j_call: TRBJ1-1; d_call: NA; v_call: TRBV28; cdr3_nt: TGTGCCAGCAGTTTATCAGGGGTGGGGACTGAAGCTTTCTTT; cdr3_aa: CASSLSGVGTEAFF
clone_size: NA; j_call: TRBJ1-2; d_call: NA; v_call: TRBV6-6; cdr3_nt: TGTGGTGTGGGGGCGGGTGGCTACACCTTC; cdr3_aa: CGVGAGGYTF
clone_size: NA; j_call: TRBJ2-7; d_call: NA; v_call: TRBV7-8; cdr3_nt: TGTGCCAGCAGCTTAGGGGGACCTGCCGCGGGATACGAGCAGTACTTC; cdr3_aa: CASSLGGPAAGYEQYF
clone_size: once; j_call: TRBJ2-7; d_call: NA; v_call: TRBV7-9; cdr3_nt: TGTGCCAGCAGCCAAGGCGGGACAGAGACCACCTACGAGCAGTACTTC; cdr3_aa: CASSQGGTETTYEQYF
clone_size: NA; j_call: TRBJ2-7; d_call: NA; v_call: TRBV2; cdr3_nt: TGTGCCAGTTTTGACAGGCCCTACGAGCAGTACTTC; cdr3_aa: CASFDRPYEQYF
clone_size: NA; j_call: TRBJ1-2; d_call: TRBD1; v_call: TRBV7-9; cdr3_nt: TGTGCCAGCAGCTTAGCCGGGACAGGGGGCAATGGCTACACCTTC; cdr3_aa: CASSLAGTGGNGYTF
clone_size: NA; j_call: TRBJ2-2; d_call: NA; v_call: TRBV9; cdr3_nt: TGTGCCAGCAGCGTAGCTGCGTCCAGGGTCTCCGGGGAGCTGTTTTTT; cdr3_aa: CASSVAASRVSGELFF
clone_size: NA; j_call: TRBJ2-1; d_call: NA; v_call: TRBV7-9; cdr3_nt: TGTGCCAGCAGCGGAGAGGGACTGTTCTTC; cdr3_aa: CASSGEGLFF